This T cell receptor (beta chain) was found in a study of T cells in narcolepsy. Whole-study findings and limits: No autoreactive T cell clone sequences appeared in some memory CD4+ repertoires. Autoreactive clonotypes reportedly recurred in blood of same and different patients, not controls.

Sequencing used immunoSEQ multiplex PCR; TCRdb keeps in-frame clones, though not all of them. The repertoire holds approximately 32,000 clones, with 87% as singletons. This clone was detected only once. Its cognate antigen is unknown. This sequence was found in a human donor with narcolepsy. Sequencing was done on a sample of CD45RA- memory CD4+ T cells from PBMCs.

The CDR3 region has the DNA TGTGCCAGTAGTATGTCCTATAACTCCTACGAGCAGTACTTC. Translating it yields CASSMSYNSYEQYF. V usage is TRBV19 and J usage is TRBJ2-7; D ambiguous. In germline, CDR1 is LNHDA, CDR2 SQIVND (reference sequence). Trimming shortened V by 3 bases and J by 0 bases, and 9 bases separated the two germline ends. CDR3 size: 14 residues.